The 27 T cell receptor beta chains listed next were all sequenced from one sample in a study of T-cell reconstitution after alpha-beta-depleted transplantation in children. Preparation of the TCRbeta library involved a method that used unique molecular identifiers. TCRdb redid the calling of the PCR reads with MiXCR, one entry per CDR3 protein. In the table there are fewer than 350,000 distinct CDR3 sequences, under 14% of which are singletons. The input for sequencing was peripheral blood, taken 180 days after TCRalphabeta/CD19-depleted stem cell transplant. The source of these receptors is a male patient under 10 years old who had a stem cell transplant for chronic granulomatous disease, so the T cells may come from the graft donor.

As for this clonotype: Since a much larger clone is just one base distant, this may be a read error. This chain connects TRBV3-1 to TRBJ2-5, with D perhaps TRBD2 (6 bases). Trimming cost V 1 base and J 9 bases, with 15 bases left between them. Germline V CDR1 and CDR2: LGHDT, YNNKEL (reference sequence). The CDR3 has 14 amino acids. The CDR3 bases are TGTGCCAGCAGCCAAGTTGGCAGGAGGGAGCCCCAGTACTTC. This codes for CASSQVGRREPQYF.

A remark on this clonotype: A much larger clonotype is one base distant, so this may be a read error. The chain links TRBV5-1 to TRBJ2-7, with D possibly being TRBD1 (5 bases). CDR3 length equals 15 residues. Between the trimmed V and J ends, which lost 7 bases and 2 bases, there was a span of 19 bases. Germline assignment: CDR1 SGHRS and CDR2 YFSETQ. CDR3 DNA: TGCGCCAGCGCACGAAAAAACGTACAGGCCTACGAGCAGTACTTC. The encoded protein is CASARKNVQAYEQYF. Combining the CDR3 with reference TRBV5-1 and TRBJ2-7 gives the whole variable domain KAGVTQTPRYLIKTRGQQVTLSCSPISGHRSVSWYQQTPGQGLQFLFEYFSETQRNKGNFPGRFSGRQFSNSRSEMNVSTLELGDSALYLCASARKNVQAYEQYFGPGTRLTVT.

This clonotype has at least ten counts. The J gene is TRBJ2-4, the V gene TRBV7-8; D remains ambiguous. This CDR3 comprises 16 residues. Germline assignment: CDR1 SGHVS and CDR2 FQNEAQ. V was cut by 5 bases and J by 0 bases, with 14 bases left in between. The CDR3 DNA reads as TGTGCCAGCAGCCTAACGAAGACGTTAGCCAAAAACATTCAGTACTTC. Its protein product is CASSLTKTLAKNIQYF.

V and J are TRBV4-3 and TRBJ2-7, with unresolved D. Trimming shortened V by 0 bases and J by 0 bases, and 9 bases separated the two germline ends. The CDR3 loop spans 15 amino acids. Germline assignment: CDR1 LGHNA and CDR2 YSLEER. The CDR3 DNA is TGCGCCAGCAGCCAAGATCGGGCGGACTCCTACGAGCAGTACTTC. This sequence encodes CASSQDRADSYEQYF.

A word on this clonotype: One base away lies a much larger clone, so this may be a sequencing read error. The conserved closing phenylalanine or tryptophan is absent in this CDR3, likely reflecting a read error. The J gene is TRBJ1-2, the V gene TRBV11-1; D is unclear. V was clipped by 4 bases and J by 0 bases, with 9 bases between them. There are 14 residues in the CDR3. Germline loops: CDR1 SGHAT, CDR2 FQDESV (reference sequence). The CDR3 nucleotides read TGTGCCAGCAGCTCTCTAGACCCTAACTATGGCTACACCCTC. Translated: CASSSLDPNYGYTL.

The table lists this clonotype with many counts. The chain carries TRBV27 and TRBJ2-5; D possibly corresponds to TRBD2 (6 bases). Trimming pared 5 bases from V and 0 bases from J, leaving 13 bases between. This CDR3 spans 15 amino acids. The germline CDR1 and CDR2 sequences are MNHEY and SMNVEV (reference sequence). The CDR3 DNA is TGTGCCAGCAGTAGCGGGTGGGGTTACCAAGAGACCCAGTACTTC. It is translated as CASSSGWGYQETQYF.

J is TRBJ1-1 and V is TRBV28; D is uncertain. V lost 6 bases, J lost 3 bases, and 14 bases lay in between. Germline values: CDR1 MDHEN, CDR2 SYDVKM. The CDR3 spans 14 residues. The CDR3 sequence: CASSIHRGYTEAFF. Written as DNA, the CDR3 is TGTGCCAGCAGCATACACCGAGGGTACACTGAAGCTTTCTTT.

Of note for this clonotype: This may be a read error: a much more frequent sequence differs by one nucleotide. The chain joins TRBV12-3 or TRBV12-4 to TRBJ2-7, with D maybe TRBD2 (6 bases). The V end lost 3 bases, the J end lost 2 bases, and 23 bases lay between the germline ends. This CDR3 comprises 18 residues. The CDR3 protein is CASSFGSLIGRGAYEQYF. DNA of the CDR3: TGTGCCAGCAGTTTTGGGTCCCTAATCGGGAGAGGGGCCTACGAGCAGTACTTC.

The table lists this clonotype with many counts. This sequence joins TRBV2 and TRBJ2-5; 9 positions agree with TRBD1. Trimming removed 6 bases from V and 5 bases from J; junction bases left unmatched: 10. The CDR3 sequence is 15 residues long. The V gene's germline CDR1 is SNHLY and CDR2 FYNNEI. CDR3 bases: TGTGCCAGCAGGGGGAACAGGGGGCGTTTTGAGACCCAGTACTTC. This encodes CASRGNRGRFETQYF.

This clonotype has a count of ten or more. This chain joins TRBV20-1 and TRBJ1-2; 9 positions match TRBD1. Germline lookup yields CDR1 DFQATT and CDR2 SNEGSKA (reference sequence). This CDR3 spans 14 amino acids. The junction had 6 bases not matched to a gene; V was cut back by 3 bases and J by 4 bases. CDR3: CSASGDRVLYGYTF. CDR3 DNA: TGCAGTGCTAGCGGGGACAGGGTCCTCTATGGCTACACCTTC.

CDR3 DNA sequence: TGTGCCAGCAGTTTAAGGAAAGGGGGCAATGAAAAACTGTTTTTT. As protein: CASSLRKGGNEKLFF. The chain recombines TRBV27 with TRBJ1-4, with 7 positions matching TRBD1. V lost 2 bases and J lost 5; bases outside the gene matches: 5. The CDR3 extends over 15 amino acids. The germline CDR1 and CDR2 sequences are MNHEY and SMNVEV (reference sequence).

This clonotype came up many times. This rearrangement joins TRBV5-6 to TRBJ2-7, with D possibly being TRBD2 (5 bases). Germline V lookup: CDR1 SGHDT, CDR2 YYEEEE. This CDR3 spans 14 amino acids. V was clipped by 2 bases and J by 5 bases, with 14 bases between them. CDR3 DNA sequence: TGTGCCAGCAGCTTCTGGACGGGGTTGGACGAGCAGTACTTC. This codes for CASSFWTGLDEQYF.

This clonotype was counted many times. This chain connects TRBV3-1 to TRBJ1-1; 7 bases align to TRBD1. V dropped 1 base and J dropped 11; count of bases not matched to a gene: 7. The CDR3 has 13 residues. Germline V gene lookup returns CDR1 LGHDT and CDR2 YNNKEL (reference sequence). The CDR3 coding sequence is TGTGCCAGCAGCCAAGGGACAGGCGCTTGGGCTTTCTTT. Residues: CASSQGTGAWAFF.

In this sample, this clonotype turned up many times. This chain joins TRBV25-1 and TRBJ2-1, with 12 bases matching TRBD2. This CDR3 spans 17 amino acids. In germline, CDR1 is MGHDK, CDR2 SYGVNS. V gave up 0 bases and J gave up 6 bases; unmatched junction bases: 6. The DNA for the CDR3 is TGTGCCAGCAGTGAATATAAATCTAGCGGGGGGGCCAATGAGCAGTTCTTC. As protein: CASSEYKSSGGANEQFF.

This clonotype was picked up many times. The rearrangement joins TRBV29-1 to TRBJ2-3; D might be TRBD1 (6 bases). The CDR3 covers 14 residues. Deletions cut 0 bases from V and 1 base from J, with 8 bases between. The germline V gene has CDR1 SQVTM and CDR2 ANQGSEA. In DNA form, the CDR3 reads TGCAGCGTTGAAGAGAACAGGGGCACAGATACGCAGTATTTT. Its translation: CSVEENRGTDTQYF.

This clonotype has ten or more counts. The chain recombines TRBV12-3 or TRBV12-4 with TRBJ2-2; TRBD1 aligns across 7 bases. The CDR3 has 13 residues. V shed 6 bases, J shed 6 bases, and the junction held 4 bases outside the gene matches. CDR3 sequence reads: CASRVTGAGELFF. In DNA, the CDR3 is TGTGCCAGCAGGGTCACAGGGGCCGGGGAGCTGTTTTTT.

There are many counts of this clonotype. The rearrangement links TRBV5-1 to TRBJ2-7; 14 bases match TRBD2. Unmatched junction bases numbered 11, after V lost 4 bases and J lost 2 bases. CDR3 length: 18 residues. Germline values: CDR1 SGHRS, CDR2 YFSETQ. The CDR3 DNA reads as TGCGCCAGCAGCAGCTACGGGACTAGCGGGAGAGGCCCCTACGAGCAGTACTTC. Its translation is CASSSYGTSGRGPYEQYF.

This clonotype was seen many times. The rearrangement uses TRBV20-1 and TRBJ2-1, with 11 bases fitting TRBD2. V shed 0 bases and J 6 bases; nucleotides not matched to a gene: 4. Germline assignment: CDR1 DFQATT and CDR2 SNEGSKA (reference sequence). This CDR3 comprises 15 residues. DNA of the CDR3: TGCAGTGCTAGAGATAGCGGGAGGGCTTCCAATGAGCAGTTCTTC. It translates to CSARDSGRASNEQFF.

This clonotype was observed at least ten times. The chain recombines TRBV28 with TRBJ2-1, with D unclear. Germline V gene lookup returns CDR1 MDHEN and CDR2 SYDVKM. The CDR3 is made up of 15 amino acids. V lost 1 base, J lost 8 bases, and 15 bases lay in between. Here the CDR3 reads CASSLSPPGRDEQFF. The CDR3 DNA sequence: TGTGCCAGCAGTTTATCACCACCCGGTAGGGATGAGCAGTTCTTC.

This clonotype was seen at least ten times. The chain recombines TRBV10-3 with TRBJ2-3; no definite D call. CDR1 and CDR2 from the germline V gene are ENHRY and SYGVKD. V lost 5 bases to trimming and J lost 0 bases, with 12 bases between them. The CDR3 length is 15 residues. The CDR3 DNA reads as TGTGCCATCAGTTCCAAACCAGACAGCACAGATACGCAGTATTTT. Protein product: CAISSKPDSTDTQYF.

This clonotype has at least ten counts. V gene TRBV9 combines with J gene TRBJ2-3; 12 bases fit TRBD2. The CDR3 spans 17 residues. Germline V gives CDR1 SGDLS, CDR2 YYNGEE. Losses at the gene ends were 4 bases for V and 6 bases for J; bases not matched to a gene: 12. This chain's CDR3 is CASSPTGGTSGYDTQYF. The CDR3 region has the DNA TGTGCCAGCAGCCCAACCGGCGGGACTAGCGGGTATGATACGCAGTATTTT. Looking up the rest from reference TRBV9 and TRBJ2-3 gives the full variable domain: DSGVTQTPKHLITATGQRVTLRCSPRSGDLSVYWYQQSLDQGLQFLIQYYNGEERAKGNILERFSAQQFPDLHSELNLSSLELGDSALYFCASSPTGGTSGYDTQYFGPGTRLTVL.

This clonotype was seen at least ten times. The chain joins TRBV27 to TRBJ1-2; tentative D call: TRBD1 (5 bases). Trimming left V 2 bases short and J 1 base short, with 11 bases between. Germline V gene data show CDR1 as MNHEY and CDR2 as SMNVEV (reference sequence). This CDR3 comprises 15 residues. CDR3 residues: CASSLQGPNNYGYTF. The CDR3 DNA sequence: TGTGCCAGCAGTTTACAGGGCCCCAATAACTATGGCTACACCTTC.

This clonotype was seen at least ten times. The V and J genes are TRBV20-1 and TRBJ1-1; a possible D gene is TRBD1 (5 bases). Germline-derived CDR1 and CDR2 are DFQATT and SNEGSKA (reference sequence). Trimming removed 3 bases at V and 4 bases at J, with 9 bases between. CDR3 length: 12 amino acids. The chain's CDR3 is CSASFGGTEAFF. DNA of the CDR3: TGCAGTGCTAGCTTCGGGGGCACTGAAGCTTTCTTT.

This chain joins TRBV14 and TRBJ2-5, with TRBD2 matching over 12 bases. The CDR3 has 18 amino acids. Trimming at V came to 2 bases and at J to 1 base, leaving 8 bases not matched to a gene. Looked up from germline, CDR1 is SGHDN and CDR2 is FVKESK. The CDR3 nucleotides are TGTGCCAGCAGCCAAAGCCTAGCGGGGGGGTACTTCCAAGAGACCCAGTACTTC. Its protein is CASSQSLAGGYFQETQYF.

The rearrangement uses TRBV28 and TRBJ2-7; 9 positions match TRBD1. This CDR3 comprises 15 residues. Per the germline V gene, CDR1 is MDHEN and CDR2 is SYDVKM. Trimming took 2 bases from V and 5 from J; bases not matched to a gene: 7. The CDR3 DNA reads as TGTGCCAGCAGTTTAGAACAGGGGGCGAGGAACGAGCAGTACTTC. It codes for CASSLEQGARNEQYF.

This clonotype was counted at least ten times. The CDR3 sequence is CASSQFQWELFF. Written as DNA, the CDR3 is TGTGCCAGCAGCCAATTTCAATGGGAGCTGTTTTTT. The chain links TRBV4-2 to TRBJ2-2, with D unresolved. The V end was cut by 2 bases, the J end by 9 bases, with 7 bases between. CDR1 LGHNA and CDR2 YNFKEQ come from the germline V gene. The CDR3 loop spans 12 amino acids.

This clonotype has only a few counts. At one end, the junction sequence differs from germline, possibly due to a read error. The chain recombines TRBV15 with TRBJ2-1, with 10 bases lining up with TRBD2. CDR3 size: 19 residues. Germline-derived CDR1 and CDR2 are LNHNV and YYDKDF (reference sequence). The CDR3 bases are TGTGCCACCAGCAGAGACTCCGGGACTAGCGTCCTTTCCTTCAATGAGCAGTTCTTC. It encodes CATSRDSGTSVLSFNEQFF. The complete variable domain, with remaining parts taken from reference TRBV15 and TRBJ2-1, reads DAMVIQNPRYQVTQFGKPVTLSCSQTLNHNVMYWYQQKSSQAPKLLFHYYDKDFNNEADTPDNFQSRRPNTSFCFLDIRSPGLGDTAMYLCATSRDSGTSVLSFNEQFFGPGTRLTVL.